These T cell receptor beta chains were read from a single sample in a study of cytomegalovirus exposure and HLA in healthy donors. Here immunoSEQ multiplex PCR was the method, and the copy in TCRdb shows in-frame clones only, minus some. The repertoire includes about 130,000 clones, under 90% of them detected once, and roughly 4% sits in the top ten. Sequencing used PBMCs. The receptors originated from a middle-aged woman in good health and CMV-seronegative. The CDR3 runs from the conserved cysteine through the conserved F or W. A D gene is named only where the DNA matches it firmly. Some rows mark clone size as missing; the rest say once, few, many or name a class of expanded clone.

d_call: NA; v_call: TRBV4-3; clone_size: NA; j_call: TRBJ1-6; cdr3_aa: CASSHSSRGSSYNSPLHF; cdr3_nt: TGCGCCAGCAGCCACAGCAGCAGGGGAAGTTCCTATAATTCACCCCTCCACTTT
d_call: TRBD2; v_call: TRBV7-8; clone_size: few; j_call: TRBJ2-7; cdr3_aa: CASSLVRLAGGTYEQYF; cdr3_nt: TGTGCCAGCAGCTTAGTTAGGCTAGCGGGGGGGACCTACGAGCAGTACTTC
d_call: NA; v_call: TRBV25-1; clone_size: NA; j_call: TRBJ1-1; cdr3_aa: CASSELAATEAFF; cdr3_nt: TGTGCCAGCAGTGAGCTCGCGGCCACTGAAGCTTTCTTT
d_call: TRBD2; v_call: TRBV4-3; clone_size: NA; j_call: TRBJ2-3; cdr3_aa: CASSQGHGGALDTQYF; cdr3_nt: TGCGCCAGCAGCCAAGGTCACGGGGGGGCTCTCGATACGCAGTATTTT
d_call: TRBD1; v_call: TRBV28; clone_size: NA; j_call: TRBJ1-6; cdr3_aa: CASSFPTGGNSPLHF; cdr3_nt: TGTGCCAGCAGTTTCCCGACAGGGGGTAATTCACCCCTCCACTTT
d_call: TRBD2; v_call: TRBV18; clone_size: NA; j_call: TRBJ2-3; cdr3_aa: CASSPGARGATDTQYF; cdr3_nt: TGTGCCAGCTCACCAGGGGCGCGGGGGGCGACAGATACGCAGTATTTT
d_call: TRBD2; v_call: TRBV9; clone_size: once; j_call: TRBJ2-1; cdr3_aa: CASSQSPRLAGSSYNEQFF; cdr3_nt: TGTGCCAGCAGCCAATCCCCCCGACTAGCGGGGAGCTCCTACAATGAGCAGTTCTTC
d_call: TRBD1; v_call: TRBV18; clone_size: NA; j_call: TRBJ2-2; cdr3_aa: CASSPENAGTGSTGELFF; cdr3_nt: TGTGCCAGCTCACCAGAGAACGCCGGGACAGGGTCGACCGGGGAGCTGTTTTTT
d_call: NA; v_call: TRBV6-6; clone_size: few; j_call: TRBJ1-1; cdr3_aa: CASSTRVGTEAFF; cdr3_nt: TGTGCCAGCAGTACCAGGGTTGGCACTGAAGCTTTCTTT
d_call: TRBD2; v_call: TRBV9; clone_size: NA; j_call: TRBJ2-5; cdr3_aa: CASSVAGGSQETQYF; cdr3_nt: TGTGCCAGCAGCGTAGCGGGGGGGAGCCAAGAGACCCAGTACTTC
d_call: TRBD2; v_call: TRBV28; clone_size: NA; j_call: TRBJ2-7; cdr3_aa: CASSSPGTSGIGEQYF; cdr3_nt: TGTGCCAGCAGTTCCCCCGGGACTAGCGGGATTGGGGAGCAGTACTTC
d_call: TRBD1; v_call: TRBV25-1; clone_size: few; j_call: TRBJ1-4; cdr3_aa: CASSEPDRADMEKLFF; cdr3_nt: TGTGCCAGCAGTGAACCAGACAGGGCGGATATGGAAAAACTGTTTTTT
d_call: NA; v_call: TRBV6-5; clone_size: NA; j_call: TRBJ1-2; cdr3_aa: CASSSGVNYGYTF; cdr3_nt: TGTGCCAGCAGTTCAGGGGTAAACTATGGCTACACCTTC
d_call: NA; v_call: TRBV27; clone_size: NA; j_call: TRBJ1-1; cdr3_aa: CATSIYTNTEAFF; cdr3_nt: TGTGCCACCTCGATCTATACGAACACTGAAGCTTTCTTT
d_call: NA; v_call: TRBV9; clone_size: NA; j_call: TRBJ2-1; cdr3_aa: CASSEAGPSEQFF; cdr3_nt: TGTGCCAGCAGCGAGGCGGGGCCAAGTGAGCAGTTCTTC
d_call: TRBD1; v_call: TRBV6-9; clone_size: NA; j_call: TRBJ1-4; cdr3_aa: CASSPRHYRGRDTNEKLFF; cdr3_nt: TGTGCCAGCAGTCCCAGACACTACAGGGGGCGGGACACTAATGAAAAACTGTTTTTT
d_call: TRBD2; v_call: TRBV19; clone_size: NA; j_call: TRBJ2-3; cdr3_aa: CASSATSGPSTDTQYF; cdr3_nt: TGTGCCAGTAGTGCCACTAGCGGACCAAGCACAGATACGCAGTATTTT
d_call: NA; v_call: TRBV29-1; clone_size: few; j_call: TRBJ2-6; cdr3_aa: CSVDLASSGANVLTF; cdr3_nt: TGCAGCGTTGATTTGGCAAGTTCTGGGGCCAACGTCCTGACTTTC
d_call: NA; v_call: TRBV11-3; clone_size: NA; j_call: TRBJ2-5; cdr3_aa: CASSPGTQETQYF; cdr3_nt: TGTGCCAGCAGCCCCGGGACTCAAGAGACCCAGTACTTC
d_call: NA; v_call: TRBV2; clone_size: once; j_call: TRBJ1-3; cdr3_aa: CASKQQPVSGNTIYF; cdr3_nt: TGTGCCAGTAAACAACAGCCCGTCTCTGGAAACACCATATATTTT
d_call: NA; v_call: TRBV11-2; clone_size: NA; j_call: TRBJ2-2; cdr3_aa: CASSSRLGPTNTGELFF; cdr3_nt: TGTGCCAGCAGCTCCAGACTCGGCCCCACGAACACCGGGGAGCTGTTTTTT
d_call: NA; v_call: TRBV1; clone_size: NA; j_call: TRBJ1-2; cdr3_aa: CTSSERVLTGTYGYTF; cdr3_nt: TGCACCAGCAGCGAAAGGGTACTCACAGGGACCTATGGCTACACCTTC
d_call: NA; v_call: TRBV5-6; clone_size: once; j_call: TRBJ2-2; cdr3_aa: CASSLWTRGTGELFF; cdr3_nt: TGTGCCAGCAGCTTGTGGACTCGGGGCACCGGGGAGCTGTTTTTT
d_call: NA; v_call: TRBV11-2; clone_size: NA; j_call: TRBJ2-1; cdr3_aa: CASSLEGARYNEQFF; cdr3_nt: TGTGCCAGCAGCTTGGAGGGGGCGCGCTACAATGAGCAGTTCTTC
d_call: TRBD1; v_call: TRBV5-6; clone_size: NA; j_call: TRBJ1-2; cdr3_aa: CASSWTGYGYTF; cdr3_nt: TGTGCCAGCAGTTGGACAGGGTATGGCTACACCTTC
d_call: NA; v_call: TRBV5-1; clone_size: once; j_call: TRBJ1-3; cdr3_aa: CASSAGEAGNTIYF; cdr3_nt: TGCGCCAGCAGCGCCGGGGAGGCTGGAAACACCATATATTTT
d_call: TRBD2; v_call: TRBV27; clone_size: NA; j_call: TRBJ2-1; cdr3_aa: CASSLLGTRAGGEDEQFF; cdr3_nt: TGTGCCAGCAGTTTATTGGGGACGAGAGCGGGAGGGGAGGATGAGCAGTTCTTC
d_call: NA; v_call: TRBV7-9; clone_size: NA; j_call: TRBJ1-1; cdr3_aa: CARTVESGRAFF; cdr3_nt: TGTGCCAGGACGGTTGAATCAGGTAGAGCTTTCTTT
d_call: NA; v_call: TRBV20-1; clone_size: NA; j_call: TRBJ1-2; cdr3_aa: CSAAKFLGYTF; cdr3_nt: TGCAGTGCGGCCAAGTTTCTTGGCTACACCTTC
d_call: TRBD2; v_call: TRBV27; clone_size: NA; j_call: TRBJ2-1; cdr3_aa: CASSLYYGSGGINEQFF; cdr3_nt: TGTGCCAGCAGTTTGTACTACGGTAGCGGGGGAATCAATGAGCAGTTCTTC
d_call: NA; v_call: TRBV7-9; clone_size: NA; j_call: TRBJ1-5; cdr3_aa: CASSLGLGSSNQPQHF; cdr3_nt: TGTGCCAGCAGCTTAGGTTTGGGGAGTAGCAATCAGCCCCAGCATTTT
d_call: TRBD1; v_call: TRBV5-1; clone_size: NA; j_call: TRBJ1-1; cdr3_aa: CASILGTGGTEAFF; cdr3_nt: TGCGCCAGCATCCTGGGGACAGGGGGCACTGAAGCTTTCTTT
d_call: NA; v_call: TRBV4-2; clone_size: few; j_call: TRBJ1-1; cdr3_aa: CASSQEIRWNTEAFF; cdr3_nt: TGTGCCAGCAGCCAAGAGATACGGTGGAACACTGAAGCTTTCTTT
d_call: NA; v_call: TRBV12-5; clone_size: once; j_call: TRBJ1-5; cdr3_aa: CASGLGEPQHF; cdr3_nt: TGTGCTAGTGGTTTGGGAGAGCCCCAGCATTTT
d_call: TRBD2; v_call: TRBV29-1; clone_size: few; j_call: TRBJ2-1; cdr3_aa: CSVTGLSNEQFF; cdr3_nt: TGCAGCGTGACGGGACTATCCAATGAGCAGTTCTTC
d_call: NA; v_call: TRBV14; clone_size: NA; j_call: TRBJ1-4; cdr3_aa: CASSQDRGSTDEKLFF; cdr3_nt: TGTGCCAGCAGCCAAGATAGGGGATCCACCGATGAAAAACTGTTTTTT
d_call: NA; v_call: TRBV7-8; clone_size: NA; j_call: TRBJ2-7; cdr3_aa: CASSFKGGEQYF; cdr3_nt: TGTGCCAGCAGCTTCAAAGGGGGCGAGCAGTACTTC
d_call: TRBD2; v_call: TRBV4-3; clone_size: NA; j_call: TRBJ2-1; cdr3_aa: CASSQVGGGYNEQFF; cdr3_nt: TGCGCCAGCAGCCAAGTGGGGGGGGGCTACAATGAGCAGTTCTTC
d_call: TRBD1; v_call: TRBV27; clone_size: NA; j_call: TRBJ1-2; cdr3_aa: CASSLRDRANYGYTF; cdr3_nt: TGTGCCAGCAGTCTCCGGGACAGGGCGAACTATGGCTACACCTTC
d_call: TRBD2; v_call: TRBV5-1; clone_size: NA; j_call: TRBJ2-3; cdr3_aa: CASSLGLAGGPTDTQYF; cdr3_nt: TGCGCCAGCAGCTTGGGACTAGCGGGAGGGCCCACAGATACGCAGTATTTT
d_call: NA; v_call: TRBV29-1; clone_size: NA; j_call: TRBJ2-7; cdr3_aa: CSVEDLTSYEQYF; cdr3_nt: TGCAGCGTTGAAGATCTTACTAGCTACGAGCAGTACTTC
d_call: NA; v_call: TRBV28; clone_size: NA; j_call: TRBJ1-4; cdr3_aa: CASSPLGLSEKLFF; cdr3_nt: TGTGCCAGCAGTCCCTTGGGACTTAGTGAAAAACTGTTTTTT
d_call: NA; v_call: TRBV10-3; clone_size: few; j_call: TRBJ2-1; cdr3_aa: CATGVGREHEQFF; cdr3_nt: TGTGCCACCGGGGTAGGAAGGGAGCATGAGCAGTTCTTC
d_call: TRBD1; v_call: TRBV11-2; clone_size: NA; j_call: TRBJ1-1; cdr3_aa: CVWPRGTEAFF; cdr3_nt: TGTGTCTGGCCCAGGGGGACTGAAGCTTTCTTT
d_call: NA; v_call: TRBV4-3; clone_size: NA; j_call: TRBJ2-7; cdr3_aa: CASSQDRGLAYYEQYF; cdr3_nt: TGCGCCAGCAGCCAAGATCGAGGCCTAGCGTACTACGAGCAGTACTTC
d_call: NA; v_call: TRBV6-1; clone_size: NA; j_call: TRBJ1-1; cdr3_aa: CASSEALRGGNTEAFF; cdr3_nt: TGTGCCAGCAGTGAAGCGCTTCGAGGGGGGAACACTGAAGCTTTCTTT
d_call: TRBD1; v_call: TRBV7-2; clone_size: few; j_call: TRBJ1-2; cdr3_aa: CASSQRQGGGYTF; cdr3_nt: TGTGCCAGCAGCCAAAGACAGGGAGGTGGCTACACCTTC
d_call: NA; v_call: TRBV21-1; clone_size: NA; j_call: TRBJ1-5; cdr3_aa: CASGTGGLGSNQPQHF; cdr3_nt: TGTGCCAGCGGGACAGGGGGTCTGGGTAGCAATCAGCCCCAGCATTTT
d_call: TRBD2; v_call: TRBV4-1; clone_size: NA; j_call: TRBJ2-7; cdr3_aa: CASSQSRGGRDEQYF; cdr3_nt: TGCGCCAGCAGCCAATCACGGGGGGGAAGGGACGAGCAGTACTTC
d_call: TRBD2; v_call: TRBV12-5; clone_size: NA; j_call: TRBJ2-3; cdr3_aa: CASGLVIGGRAGGDTQYF; cdr3_nt: TGTGCTAGTGGTTTGGTAATCGGCGGGAGGGCCGGAGGGGATACGCAGTATTTT
d_call: TRBD2; v_call: TRBV9; clone_size: NA; j_call: TRBJ2-7; cdr3_aa: CASSVSPTSGSASYEQYF; cdr3_nt: TGTGCCAGCAGCGTGAGCCCGACTAGCGGGAGCGCTAGCTACGAGCAGTACTTC
d_call: NA; v_call: TRBV5-6; clone_size: once; j_call: TRBJ2-7; cdr3_aa: CASSSPGLIYEQYF; cdr3_nt: TGTGCCAGCAGCTCGCCGGGACTGATCTACGAGCAGTACTTC
d_call: NA; v_call: TRBV9; clone_size: NA; j_call: TRBJ2-5; cdr3_aa: CASTPRVGETQYF; cdr3_nt: TGTGCCAGCACCCCCAGGGTGGGGGAGACCCAGTACTTC
d_call: NA; v_call: TRBV7-7; clone_size: NA; j_call: TRBJ2-5; cdr3_aa: CARSLGRMTLGGTQYF; cdr3_nt: TGTGCTCGCAGCTTAGGAAGGATGACCCTCGGAGGGACCCAGTACTTC
d_call: NA; v_call: TRBV7-9; clone_size: NA; j_call: TRBJ2-1; cdr3_aa: CASSSPTSPRFNEQFF; cdr3_nt: TGTGCCAGCAGCTCCCCAACTAGCCCTAGGTTCAATGAGCAGTTCTTC
d_call: NA; v_call: TRBV9; clone_size: NA; j_call: TRBJ2-5; cdr3_aa: CASSVGYWNSNGETQYF; cdr3_nt: TGTGCCAGCAGCGTAGGATATTGGAACTCGAACGGGGAGACCCAGTACTTC
d_call: TRBD1; v_call: TRBV25-1; clone_size: NA; j_call: TRBJ1-2; cdr3_aa: CASSDTGTGCGYTF; cdr3_nt: TGTGCCAGCAGTGATACCGGGACAGGCTGTGGCTACACCTTC